The sequence of this TCR beta chain was determined in a study of cytomegalovirus exposure and HLA in healthy donors. Germline CDR1 SNHLY, CDR2 FYNNEI. The CDR3 consists of 14 residues. The donors belonged to the approximately 120-subject validation cohort, separate from the 666-subject first cohort. As concerns this clone: The antigen remains undetermined.

The data were produced by immunoSEQ multiplex PCR, yet TCRdb's version contains in-frame clones alone and is incomplete. The repertoire consists of roughly 60,000 clones, with 95% to 97% occurring once and the leading ten covering 1% to 1.5%. Study-level findings and limits: There were under 200 TCR beta chains listed as cytomegalovirus-associated. The classifier reportedly diagnosed cytomegalovirus status with high specificity and sensitivity. Specificity of a few CMV-associated chains for CMV antigens was verified in vitro.

Sequencing input: PBMCs. The TCR sequence derives from a woman aged 18-29 years in good health and CMV-seronegative. This rearrangement joins TRBV2 to TRBJ2-5; TRBD2 is a possible D gene (7 bases). The J call may be wrong; the DNA end is better matched by TRBJ2-7. DNA for the CDR3: TGTGCCAGCACCGAGGGGGGGGCCCACTACGAGCAGTACTTC. Encoded protein: CASTEGGAHYEQYF.